The present T cell receptor (beta chain) was sequenced within a study of blood T cell repertoires in COVID-19. Study overall: The samples span acute and convalescent COVID-19 from the United States, Italy and Spain.

CDR1 is LNHDA, CDR2 SQIVND, per germline (reference sequence). V lost 5 bases, J lost 3 bases, and 16 bases lay in between. This CDR3 comprises 15 residues. Sequencing used immunoSEQ multiplex PCR; TCRdb keeps in-frame clones, though not all of them. The sample has about 180,000 clones; approximately 80% are singletons. The source material was peripheral blood. The V call is TRBV19, the J call TRBJ1-2; possible D gene TRBD1, 5 bases. This TCR derives from a human donor in a cohort sampled during active COVID-19. CDR3 in DNA: TGTGCCAGTAGTGTTTTGACAGAAAGTCACTATGGCTACACCTTC. It yields the protein CASSVLTESHYGYTF.